These T cell receptor beta chains were read from a single sample in a study of blood T cell repertoires in COVID-19. Measured with immunoSEQ multiplex PCR; TCRdb has only the in-frame clones, and not every one. The sample yields around 290,000 clones, more than 75% seen once. Source material: PBMCs or T cells enriched from blood (not recorded which). Receptors were obtained from a young woman who had recovered from COVID-19. CDR3s include the opening cysteine and the closing phenylalanine or tryptophan. D genes are given only for firm matches. Some rows mark clone size as missing; the rest say once, few, many or name a class of expanded clone.

TRBJ2-1	TRBV7-9	NA	NA	TGTGCCAGCAGCTACCGGGTTTCCAGGGTCGATGAGCAGTTCTTC	CASSYRVSRVDEQFF
TRBJ2-5	TRBV15	few	NA	TGTGCCACCAGCAGAGATGCGCTGCTCGGGGAGACCCAGTACTTC	CATSRDALLGETQYF
TRBJ2-7	TRBV19	once	NA	TGTGCCAGTAGTACGGGGGGCCAATACTACGAGCAGTACTTC	CASSTGGQYYEQYF
TRBJ1-1	TRBV27	NA	NA	TGTGCCAGCAGTTTTTCTCGGTGGACTGAAGCTTTCTTT	CASSFSRWTEAFF
TRBJ2-7	TRBV7-2	NA	NA	TGTGCCAGCAGCTATTCATCGACAGGAATCTCCTACGAGCAGTACTTC	CASSYSSTGISYEQYF
TRBJ1-2	TRBV7-9	NA	TRBD1	TGTGCCAGCAGCTCCTACGTACAGGGGGCAGCATATGGCTACACCTTC	CASSSYVQGAAYGYTF
TRBJ1-2	TRBV19	medium-sized	NA	TGTGCCAGTAGTATAGATCGGAGAGGAAATGGCTACACCTTC	CASSIDRRGNGYTF
TRBJ2-7	TRBV28	NA	TRBD1	TGTGCCAGCAGTATACCGGGACAGTACTACGAGCAGTACTTC	CASSIPGQYYEQYF
TRBJ2-7	TRBV4-2	once	NA	TGTGCCAGCAGCCAAGGTCCGGCTAGCCCCTCCTACGAGCAGTACTTC	CASSQGPASPSYEQYF
TRBJ2-7	TRBV7-2	NA	TRBD2	TGTGCCAGCAGCTTCAGACTAGCGGTCTACGAGCAGTACTTC	CASSFRLAVYEQYF
TRBJ2-7	TRBV28	NA	TRBD1	TGTGCCAGCAAGGACAGGGATCTCTACGAGCAGTACTTC	CASKDRDLYEQYF
TRBJ2-1	TRBV28	NA	TRBD2	TGTGCCAGCAGTCACGGACTAGCTCAGCAGTTCTTC	CASSHGLAQQFF
TRBJ2-7	TRBV5-1	NA	TRBD1	TGCGCCAGCAGTACCAGGGGGCGCACCTCCTACGAGCAGTACTTC	CASSTRGRTSYEQYF
TRBJ1-1	TRBV25-1	NA	NA	TGTGCCAGCAGTGAATTAGCGGGCCCAAGGAACACTGAAGCTTTCTTT	CASSELAGPRNTEAFF
TRBJ2-7	TRBV29-1	NA	NA	TGCAGCGTTGGTGGTCAGGACTCCTACGAGCAGTACTTC	CSVGGQDSYEQYF
TRBJ2-7	TRBV15	NA	TRBD2	TGTGCCACCAGCCCTAAGAGCGGGAGTTACGAGCAGTACTTC	CATSPKSGSYEQYF
TRBJ1-2	TRBV9	NA	NA	TGTGCCAGCAGCGTAGGGGGAGACGACTATGGCTACACCTTC	CASSVGGDDYGYTF
TRBJ1-2	TRBV5-1	NA	NA	TGCGCCAGCAGCTTGGGACAGTCAGCTAACTATGGCTACACCTTC	CASSLGQSANYGYTF
TRBJ2-7	TRBV15	NA	NA	TGTGTGGTCAGGGGAGACAGAGCCTACGAGCAGTACTTC	CVVRGDRAYEQYF
TRBJ1-5	TRBV30	NA	TRBD1	TGTGCCTGGAGTGAGAAGAGGACAGGGAGCAATCAGCCCCAGCATTTT	CAWSEKRTGSNQPQHF
TRBJ2-3	TRBV19	NA	NA	TGTGCCAGTAGTATAGCGGGTGACACAGATACGCAGTATTTT	CASSIAGDTDTQYF
TRBJ2-2	TRBV7-6	NA	NA	TGTGCCAGCAGCTTATCAGGGACCGGGGAGCTGTTTTTT	CASSLSGTGELFF
TRBJ2-3	TRBV6-1	NA	NA	TGTGCCAGCAGTGAAGGGGACTCCCAAACGCAGTATTTT	CASSEGDSQTQYF
TRBJ2-5	TRBV9	NA	TRBD2	TGTGCCAGCAGCGTAGGGACTAGCGGAGAGACCCAGTACTTC	CASSVGTSGETQYF
TRBJ2-1	TRBV4-1	NA	NA	TGCGCCAGCAGCCCGTCCGGACTCGCGAGCTCCTACAATGAGCAGTTCTTC	CASSPSGLASSYNEQFF
TRBJ1-5	TRBV27	once	TRBD1	TGTGCCAGCGCGCTCGGGACAGGGTGGGGCAATCAGCCCCAGCATTTT	CASALGTGWGNQPQHF
TRBJ2-3	TRBV20-1	NA	NA	TGCAGTGCTAGTGGCAGGGTATTGTTGGGCACAGATACGCAGTATTTT	CSASGRVLLGTDTQYF
TRBJ2-7	TRBV28	NA	TRBD2	TGTGCCAGCAGTCCCCCTTCCGGGAGGTGGGGTGACGAGCAGTACTTC	CASSPPSGRWGDEQYF
TRBJ2-7	TRBV24-1	NA	TRBD1	TGTGCCACCAGTGATTTTAACGACCGGGACAGGGTCGAGCAGTACTTC	CATSDFNDRDRVEQYF
TRBJ2-1	TRBV5-1	NA	NA	TGCGCCAGCAGCTCCTCGGTAGGGAGCTCCTACAATGAGCAGTTCTTC	CASSSSVGSSYNEQFF
TRBJ1-5	TRBV3-1/TRBV3-2	NA	NA	TGTGCCAGCAGTAACGAGAGGCGTCAGCCCCAGCATTTT	CASSNERRQPQHF
TRBJ2-3	TRBV7-8	NA	NA	TGTGCCAGCAGCCTAACAGAGCTCTTAACAGATACGCAGTATTTT	CASSLTELLTDTQYF
TRBJ1-2	TRBV3-1/TRBV3-2	NA	NA	TGTGCCAGCAGCCAAGAACCAGGGGTTAACTATGGCTACACCTTC	CASSQEPGVNYGYTF
TRBJ1-1	TRBV30	NA	NA	TGTGCCTGGGCAACAACAGGGACTTTCTTT	CAWATTGTFF
TRBJ2-1	TRBV29-1	NA	TRBD2	TGCAGCGTTGGGACTAGCGGGAGTGCTGAGCAGTTCTTC	CSVGTSGSAEQFF
TRBJ2-7	TRBV9	NA	NA	TGTGCCAGCAGCGTAGATCCCAGGCGCCATGTGAACGAGCAGTACTTC	CASSVDPRRHVNEQYF
TRBJ1-1	TRBV30	NA	TRBD1	TGTGCCTGGAGTGCGGACAGGGGGTATGGTGAAGCTTTCTTT	CAWSADRGYGEAFF
TRBJ1-5	TRBV7-2	NA	TRBD1	TGTGCCAGCAGCTCACTTGGACAGGGTGATCAGCCCCAGCATTTT	CASSSLGQGDQPQHF
TRBJ1-2	TRBV30	NA	NA	TGTGCCTGGCAGATCGGGGGGGCGGTAGGCTACACCTTC	CAWQIGGAVGYTF
TRBJ2-2	TRBV3-1/TRBV3-2	NA	NA	TGTGCCAGCAGCCCCCCCCTCGGAGGGCTGTTTTTT	CASSPPLGGLFF
TRBJ1-3	TRBV11-2	NA	TRBD1	TGTGCCAGCAGCCCGACAGGGGGCTTCAACACCATATATTTT	CASSPTGGFNTIYF
TRBJ2-2	TRBV4-1	NA	NA	TGCGCCAGCAGCCTAGTAGAGAGTCCCAACACCGGGGAGCTGTTTTTT	CASSLVESPNTGELFF
TRBJ2-3	TRBV4-2	once	NA	TGTGCCAGCAGCCGCGAAGGAGGGGGGGCAGATACGCAGTATTTT	CASSREGGGADTQYF
TRBJ2-1	TRBV19	NA	TRBD2	TGTGCCAGTAGTAAGACTAGCGGCTCCTACAATGAGCAGTTCTTC	CASSKTSGSYNEQFF
TRBJ1-4	TRBV7-6	NA	NA	TGTGCCAGCAGCCAGGTCGCAACTAATGAAAAACTGTTTTTT	CASSQVATNEKLFF
TRBJ1-1	TRBV5-1	NA	TRBD1	TGCGCCAGCAGCTTGACAACAGGGGATCTGAACACTGAAGCTTTCTTT	CASSLTTGDLNTEAFF
TRBJ1-4	TRBV18	NA	NA	TGTGCCAGCTCACCAACAGGGAGGGGAGGTGAAAAACTGTTTTTT	CASSPTGRGGEKLFF
TRBJ1-5	TRBV2	NA	NA	TGTGCCAGCAGTGGGGGGCGAGTCAATCAGCCCCAGCATTTT	CASSGGRVNQPQHF